This T cell receptor beta chain stems from a study of T cell repertoires in cytomegalovirus infection. On the study more broadly: Well-studied HLA-B-restricted CMV epitopes were used in the study alongside recently identified HLA-C-restricted ones. Through public TCR beta signatures, both CMV infection and matching HLA type were indicated. Findings and limits, study-wide: It was HLA-C-restricted CMV-specific TCR beta clonotypes that dominated the response ex vivo.

In this sample, this clonotype turned up a few times. Its antigen remains unidentified. TCRdb processed the reads anew with MiXCR; each CDR3 protein has one entry. The sample yields hundreds of thousands of distinct CDR3 sequences, about 44% seen once. The CDR3 consists of 14 residues. V lost 1 base and J lost 3, with 13 bases in between. Looked up from germline, CDR1 is DFQATT and CDR2 is SNEGSKA (reference sequence). The J gene is TRBJ2-7, the V gene TRBV20-1, with D possibly being TRBD1 (6 bases). Material: cultured PBMCs, obtained from culture after CMV antigen stimulation. The source is a human donor in good health (CMV status not recorded). Some clones in this sample may be carry-over from other donors' samples. DNA of the CDR3: TGCAGTGCTAGAGGGACAGCCCTCTTCTACGAGCAGTACTTC. Translated: CSARGTALFYEQYF.